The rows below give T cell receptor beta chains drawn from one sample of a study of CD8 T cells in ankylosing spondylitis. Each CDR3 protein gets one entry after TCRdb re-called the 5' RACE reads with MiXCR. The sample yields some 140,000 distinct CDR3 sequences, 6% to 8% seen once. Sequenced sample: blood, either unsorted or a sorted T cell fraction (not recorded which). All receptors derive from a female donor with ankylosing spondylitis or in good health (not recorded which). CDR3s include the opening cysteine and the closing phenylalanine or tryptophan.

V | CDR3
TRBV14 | CASSHRGGGEQYF
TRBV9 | CASSVEGYEQYF
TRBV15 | CATSKGGATMNTEAFF
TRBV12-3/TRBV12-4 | CASSFGQNYEQYF
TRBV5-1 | CASSLEVGGGADEQYF
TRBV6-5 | CASSYSGGLYEQYF
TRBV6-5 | CASSYSGGDQETQYF
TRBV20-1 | CSATGTSGNTGELFF
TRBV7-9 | CASSPPRGGQQKLFF
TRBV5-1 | CASTPTGINEKLFF
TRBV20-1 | CSARLVGGYNEQFF
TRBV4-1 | CASSRGQGAEAFF
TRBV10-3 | CAGGGAKDNEQFF
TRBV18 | CASSPGFPEQYF
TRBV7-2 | CASSQNGGGQPQHF
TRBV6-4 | CASSDGTPGNTIYF
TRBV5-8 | CASSPFGGGSYEQYF
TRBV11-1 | CASSLGGQLQTEQFF
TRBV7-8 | CASSWVGGNGYTF
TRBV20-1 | CRARSPFVGNSPLHF
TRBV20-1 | CSARRTLSYNSPLHF
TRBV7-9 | CASSPVGNTEAFF
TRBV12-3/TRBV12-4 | CASLTHRRRETQYF
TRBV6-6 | CASSYESGRDTEAFF
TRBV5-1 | CASSLVAADNSPLHF
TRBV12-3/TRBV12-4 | CASSLGSRVFYNEQFF
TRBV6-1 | CASSPHEGLDYGYTF
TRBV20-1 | CSAIKRVKNTEAFF
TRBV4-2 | CASSRTGGVDTQYF
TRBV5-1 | CASGTSGGFTGELFF
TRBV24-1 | CATGGTYTDTQYF
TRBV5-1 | CASSSDGSREQTQYF
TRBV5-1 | CASSSLSSWGGPDTQYF
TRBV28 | CASSTKRGQETQYF
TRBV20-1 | CSAGTSGGVLTGELFF
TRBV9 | CASSARQGLNTEAFF
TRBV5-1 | CASSSLDRGEAFF
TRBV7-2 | CASSPGQGENGYTF
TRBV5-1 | CASSLGSGGVAEAFF
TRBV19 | CASSITGTEAFF
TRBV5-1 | CASSLAGAGAATDTQYF
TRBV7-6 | CASSATAPRNEQFF
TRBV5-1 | CASSLLTGVPYEQYF
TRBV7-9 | CASSLAPGSEQYF
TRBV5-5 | CVSSLAQALPSGGYTF
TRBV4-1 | CASSQERVGRMETQYF
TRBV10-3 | CAISEEDGGDRNEQFF
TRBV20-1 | CSANRDGRNEKLFF
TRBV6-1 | CASRPPGGPSTDTQYF
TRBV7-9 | CASSPRTATRTEAFF
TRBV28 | CASSPWDGYEQYF
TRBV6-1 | CASTTGGGRAEAFF
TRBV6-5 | CASSYREIRGFGKLFF
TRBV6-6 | CASRASTDTQYF
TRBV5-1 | CASRPLAGGTDTQYF